Here is one TCR beta chain with its context. In this sample, this clonotype turned up a few times. Its cognate antigen has yet to be identified. No much larger clone is present one base from it, and per-base qualities are unavailable. This sample's time point label indicates: patch test 3, about 24 weeks after DPC sensitization. In the paper's terms, the treatment or condition label means: therapeutic diphenylcyclopropenone sensitization with weekly scalp DPC. At every patch-test visit, the blood draw took place before the patch test was put on. To be eligible, patients had to be aged 18 to 70, diagnosed with alopecia and judged suitable for DPC therapy, while pregnant patients were excluded. Total RNA was extracted from unfractionated whole blood collected in Tempus Blood RNA tubes. This record belongs to a study of human T cells and chemical hapten exposure (dated by TCRdb to 2020 to 2023). With regard to the full study: For sensitization, 2% DPC in acetone was applied to an approximately 2 cm by approximately 2 cm area of upper inner arm skin. Libraries were combined into a pool for sequencing, and differences in TCR yield between samples came mainly from small differences in library volumes within the pool. Blood samples were taken from patients before sensitization (week 0) and then at 2, 6 and about 24 weeks after DPC sensitization. In alopecia patients, the study followed how the peripheral blood TCR repertoire changed in vivo over primary and secondary sensitization to diphenylcyclopropenone (DPC), a hapten. Nearly 30 alopecia patients gave blood for TCR sequencing at one to four time points (pre-sensitization, 2, 6 and 24 weeks). Patch testing was performed on the upper back with Finn chambers containing 0.01% DPC, and the patch tests were scored after 6 days according to International Contact Dermatitis Research Group standards. Throughout the roughly 25-week study period, patients were also given weekly therapeutic DPC doses on the scalp. Most of the patients in the cohort were female, and the cohort covered alopecia areata with under or over 50% scalp involvement, alopecia totalis and alopecia universalis. General findings and caveats noted by the study authors: Alopecia, a presumed autoimmune disease, was present in all patients, so the immune response of the patients might differ from that of healthy individuals. Compared with pre-sensitization or healthy control sets, expanded TCRs formed significantly more large CDR3 similarity clusters, which is consistent with antigen-driven responses. DPC sensitization did not change how many TCRs were above 1 in 1000 frequency, and no evidence was found of alterations in global repertoire structure. The number of PT1 expanded TCRs positively correlated with patch test score, significant at thresholds 8, 16 and 32 but not 4. Repeated subsampling changed both the strength of the expansion versus patch-test correlation and the threshold at which that correlation became significant.

Library method: RACE. TCRdb records NextSeq 500 as the sequencer. During library preparation, unique molecular identifiers were attached to individual cDNA molecules so that TCRs could be counted quantitatively and reproducibly. From each blood RNA sample, both TCR alpha and TCR beta chains were sequenced. Per the original workflow: Samples had a median of 95,638 TCRs, with a range from about 23,224 to 690,600. The Decombinator software suite was used to annotate V, J and CDR3 in the TCR reads. For PS versus PT1 abundance plots, all samples were subsampled to the same number of TCRs (28,000). TCRs were defined as expanded if absent before sensitization and observed at least eight times at the 2-week time point. TCRdb reanalyzed the raw reads on its own, using fastp at Q25 for trimming and MiXCR for clone calling, and kept in-frame beta chains. Entries are consolidated by CDR3 protein sequence, retaining the most common genes and DNA. The V and J calls here are based on TCRdb, not the publication. This sample holds about 84,000 distinct CDR3 sequences; 11% were observed only once. The ten largest account for 3% to 4% of the sample.

The sequence came from a woman aged 50 to 60 with alopecia areata. Some clones in this sample may be carry-over from other donors' samples. Sequences were derived from whole blood, sampled in connection with sensitization to the hapten diphenylcyclopropenone (DPC).

The CDR3 reads CASSSNRDSYNEQFF. The DNA is as follows: TGTGCCAGCAGTTCTAACAGGGATTCCTACAATGAGCAGTTCTTC. Rearrangement joined TRBV28 to TRBJ2-1; a weak D assignment points to TRBD1 (6 bases agree). CDR1 and CDR2 (MDHEN, SYDVKM) derive from the germline V gene. Inclusive of the bounding cysteine and phenylalanine, the CDR3 is 15 residues long. Only CDR3 DNA is held: 45 bases, read in frame from base 1. V is reduced by 4 bases and J by 1 base, leaving a spacing of 11 bases between them.